This T cell receptor beta chain was captured by sequencing in a study of regulatory T cells in long-lasting Graves disease. iRepertoire HTBI primers and Arm-PCR of CDR3 regions built TCR beta libraries. TCRdb reprocessed the multiplex PCR reads via MiXCR and lists one record per CDR3 protein. Of 530,000 or so distinct CDR3 sequences in the sample, around 15% were seen once. Time point of the sample: newly diagnosed GD, antithyroid drugs for less than 3 months. PBMC-derived RNA was used for the TCR library. This CDR3 has 17 amino acids. Germline V CDR1 and CDR2: SEHNR, FQNEAQ (reference sequence). The V segment lost 5 bases and the J segment 3 bases; nucleotides outside the gene matches: 14. The same sample was also used in a study of T cells in Graves' hyperthyroidism and ophthalmopathy.

The TCR was taken from a man between 18 and 29 years old with Graves disease. The chain is built from TRBV7-9 and TRBJ1-2; TRBD1 agrees at 8 bases. The starting material was peripheral blood mononuclear cells (PBMCs), obtained at new diagnosis, from a patient treated with antithyroid drugs. CDR3 protein: CASSKTGAGISDYGYTF. CDR3 DNA: TGTGCCAGCAGCAAGACAGGGGCTGGGATATCGGACTATGGCTACACCTTC.